This TCR beta chain was observed in a study of spatial heterogeneity in lung cancer. Study details: Consistent detection of more beta-chain than alpha-chain sequences was observed.

The time point: sample taken at primary tumor resection. Whole RNA obtained from tumor, nontumor lung or frozen PBMC underwent sequencing without sorting. The donor group consisted of roughly 76 patients who had untreated, early-stage non-small cell lung cancer. Every TCR cDNA molecule bore a unique molecular identifier. TCRdb recomputed calls from the 5' RACE reads with MiXCR, one row per CDR3 protein. The sample shows 30,000 to 45,000 distinct CDR3 sequences, roughly 5.5% of them seen only once. Study observations and caveats: Follow-up blood showed ubiquitous expanded tumor TCRs less than blood at resection did.

This clonotype appeared many times. Its antigen is not identified. The specimen comprised PBMCs, sampled at surgery. The clonotype comes from a female donor with early-stage non-small cell lung cancer.

Written as DNA, the CDR3 is TGTGCCAGCAGCCCGCGGGCGGGAGAGGGAACAGATACGCAGTATTTT. Translating gives CASSPRAGEGTDTQYF. The V gene is TRBV28, the J gene TRBJ2-3; 7 bases line up with TRBD2. CDR3 length equals 16 residues. Germline trimming cut 6 bases from V and 3 bases from J; bases unmatched to any gene: 12. The germline CDR1 and CDR2 sequences are MDHEN and SYDVKM.